The sequence of this T cell receptor (beta chain) was determined in a study of blood T cells in healthy people across ages. The germline V gene has CDR1 SGHKS and CDR2 YYEKEE (reference sequence). The ends lost 1 base at V and 10 bases at J; junction bases unmatched: 4. This CDR3 is built from 14 residues. Combining a sample-barcoded 5' primer with a J-beta primer mix, a second PCR ran for roughly 7 to 12 cycles. Per-sample output comprised a minimum of 3 million paired-end reads containing CDR3. Using its own MiXCR run on the 5' RACE reads, TCRdb lists one record per CDR3 protein. The sample lists about 800,000 distinct CDR3 sequences; 46% were seen once.

Sequencing was performed on blood. The chain uses TRBV5-5 and TRBJ2-1, with 11 bases that match TRBD2. The TCR comes from a man aged 80 or over in good health. The CDR3 DNA reads TGTGCCAGCAGCTTGCGTAGCGGGGGGGCCGAGCAGTTCTTC. Its protein is CASSLRSGGAEQFF.